One and the same sample provided the 31 T cell receptor beta chains below, sequenced in a study of identical twins. In TCRdb, the 5' RACE reads were re-called with MiXCR into one record per CDR3 protein. The profile shows more than 400,000 distinct CDR3 sequences, 13% to 15% of them singletons. The same sample was also studied in work on yellow fever vaccine responses in identical twins.

Source material: CD4+ T cells sorted from blood. All receptors come from a young woman in good health.

The chain recombines TRBV29-1 with TRBJ2-7, with D perhaps TRBD2 (6 bases). The CDR3 spans 12 residues. V shed 4 bases and J shed 9 bases, with 16 bases lying between them. CDR1 is SQVTM, CDR2 ANQGSEA, per germline. The CDR3 region has the DNA TGCAGCGTTGTTGGCCCGGGAGTCGTGCAGTACTTC. Translation: CSVVGPGVVQYF.

A few counts support this clonotype. The V call is TRBV7-2, the J call TRBJ2-1; unclear D gene. The CDR3 loop spans 12 amino acids. From germline, CDR1 is SGHTA and CDR2 FQGNSA. The V end lost 5 bases, the J end lost 6 bases, and 8 bases lay between the germline ends. DNA for the CDR3: TGTGCCAGCAGCCAAGGAGTCAATGAGCAGTTCTTC. It is translated as CASSQGVNEQFF.

The rearrangement joins TRBV7-2 to TRBJ1-1; tentative D call: TRBD1 (6 bases). There are 13 residues in the CDR3. V lost 0 bases to trimming and J lost 9 bases, with 11 bases between them. CDR1 is SGHTA and CDR2 is FQGNSA in the germline V gene. The CDR3, as DNA: TGTGCCAGCAGCTTAGCCGGGGGCGGGAAAGCTTTCTTT. It is translated as CASSLAGGGKAFF.

Here the CDR3 reads CASSFSNRIQYF. CDR3 coding DNA: TGTGCCAGCAGTTTTAGCAACCGGATTCAGTACTTC. The gene calls are TRBV12-3 or TRBV12-4 and TRBJ2-4; D is unclear. Trimming stripped 3 bases from V and 10 bases from J, with 10 bases between. The CDR3 extends over 12 amino acids.

This chain connects TRBV2 to TRBJ2-5; TRBD2 matches at 9 bases. Trimming took 3 bases from V and 5 from J; bases not matched to a gene: 19. This CDR3 is 19 amino acids long. The germline CDR1 and CDR2 sequences are SNHLY and FYNNEI. Here the CDR3 DNA reads TGTGCCAGCAGTGAGAGGGTCTCGGCTTTAGCGGGAGCGCGCGAGACCCAGTACTTC. Protein sequence: CASSERVSALAGARETQYF.

There are a few counts of this clonotype. V and J are TRBV5-1 and TRBJ2-5, with D unclear. Trimming left V 4 bases short and J 1 base short, with 5 bases between. The V gene's germline CDR1 is SGHRS and CDR2 YFSETQ. The CDR3 contains 12 residues. The CDR3 here is CASSQTQETQYF. CDR3 DNA: TGCGCCAGCAGCCAGACCCAAGAGACCCAGTACTTC.

In DNA, the CDR3 is TGTGCCAGCAGGGAAGCGGGAGTAATCCATGAGCAGTTCTTC. It encodes CASREAGVIHEQFF. The chain combines TRBV12-3 or TRBV12-4 with TRBJ2-1; 8 positions match TRBD2. The CDR3 extends over 14 amino acids. J lost 8 bases, V lost 6 bases, and 9 bases had no gene match.

This clonotype was counted between two and nine times. The CDR3 loop is CSAQDRGLKYV. CDR3 bases: TGCAGTGCCCAGGACAGGGGTTTGAAGTACGTC. The chain employs TRBV20-1 and TRBJ2-7, with 9 bases that match TRBD1. J gave up 11 bases and V 6 bases, and 8 bases lay outside the gene matches. Germline V CDR1 and CDR2: DFQATT, SNEGSKA (reference sequence). The length of the CDR3 is 11 residues.

This clonotype came up a few times. V and J are TRBV20-1 and TRBJ2-4, with D unclear. The CDR3 is 11 residues long. V was trimmed by 3 bases and J by 7 bases, leaving 7 bases between them. Germline values: CDR1 DFQATT, CDR2 SNEGSKA (reference sequence). The CDR3 loop reads CSASADNIQYF. As DNA, the CDR3 is TGCAGTGCTAGTGCCGACAACATTCAGTACTTC.

The rearrangement joins TRBV21-1 to TRBJ2-1; TRBD2 is taken as the D call from the table, unchecked against the DNA. TRBV21-1 is a documented pseudogene. This CDR3 comprises 17 residues. The CDR3, as DNA: TGTGCCAGCATCCATATCGCGGGAGGTAGCTCCTACAATGAGCAGTTCTTC. It yields the protein CASIHIAGGSSYNEQFF.

The genes are TRBV20-1 and TRBJ2-2, with a possible D match to TRBD1 (5 bases). Germline V gene data show CDR1 as DFQATT and CDR2 as SNEGSKA (reference sequence). This CDR3 region has 12 residues. For the CDR3, the DNA is TGCAGCCCACAGGCGAACACCGGGGAGCTGTTTTTT. This sequence encodes CSPQANTGELFF.

This sequence joins TRBV6-1 and TRBJ2-7, with 9 nucleotides matching TRBD2. The CDR3 is made up of 14 amino acids. J lost 2 bases, V lost 4 bases, and 3 bases had no gene match. CDR1 and CDR2 from the germline V gene are MNHNS and SASEGT. This chain's CDR3 is CASSVAGDAYEQYV. DNA for the CDR3: TGTGCCAGCAGTGTAGCGGGGGACGCCTACGAGCAGTACGTC.

This clonotype has a count of ten or more. The chain links TRBV11-2 to TRBJ1-5; TRBD1 is a possible D gene (5 bases). Germline lookup yields CDR1 SGHAT and CDR2 FQNNGV. The CDR3 consists of 14 residues. V lost 1 base, J lost 5 bases, and 9 bases lay in between. The CDR3 reads CASSLAAGHQPQHF. CDR3 nucleotide sequence: TGTGCCAGCAGCTTAGCGGCAGGGCATCAGCCCCAGCATTTT. Complete variable domain (other parts from reference TRBV11-2 and TRBJ1-5): EAGVAQSPRYKIIEKRQSVAFWCNPISGHATLYWYQQILGQGPKLLIQFQNNGVVDDSQLPKDRFSAERLKGVDSTLKIQPAKLEDSAVYLCASSLAAGHQPQHFGDGTRLSIL.

The CDR3 reads CASRRQGGLMNTEAFF. The CDR3 DNA follows: TGTGCCAGCAGAAGACAGGGAGGGCTTATGAACACTGAAGCTTTCTTT. V usage is TRBV6-1 and J usage is TRBJ1-1; TRBD1 matches at 7 bases. CDR3 length: 16 residues. The trim removed 6 bases at V and 0 bases at J, leaving 10 bases unmatched. Germline V CDR1 and CDR2: MNHNS, SASEGT.

The chain has TRBV5-1 and TRBJ2-1; a weak D match, TRBD2 (5 bases). The V end lost 3 bases, the J end lost 0 bases, and 13 bases lay between the germline ends. This CDR3 spans 16 amino acids. Looked up from germline, CDR1 is SGHRS and CDR2 is YFSETQ. Here the CDR3 reads CASSWARDNSYNEQFF. The CDR3 nucleotides read TGCGCCAGCAGCTGGGCGAGGGATAACTCCTACAATGAGCAGTTCTTC.

The chain couples TRBV28 to TRBJ1-3, with D uncertain. Germline V gene data show CDR1 as MDHEN and CDR2 as SYDVKM. Deletions cut 3 bases from V and 7 bases from J, with 13 bases between. The CDR3 has 14 residues. As DNA, the CDR3 is TGTGCCAGCAGTTTCCGGGCTATGGGGAACACCATATATTTT. Its protein product is CASSFRAMGNTIYF. Based on the CDR3 plus reference TRBV28 and TRBJ1-3, the full variable domain is DVKVTQSSRYLVKRTGEKVFLECVQDMDHENMFWYRQDPGLGLRLIYFSYDVKMKEKGDIPEGYSVSREKKERFSLILESASTNQTSMYLCASSFRAMGNTIYFGEGSWLTVV.

This clonotype was counted a few times. The rearrangement joins TRBV11-2 to TRBJ1-1; maybe TRBD1 (5 bases). CDR1 is SGHAT, CDR2 FQNNGV, per germline. Trimming took off 5 bases at V and 10 bases at J, with 20 bases between the two ends. The CDR3 runs 14 residues. In nucleotides, the CDR3 is TGTGCCAGCAGCACCCAAAGAGGGACCGGGGGAGCTTTCTTT. Its protein is CASSTQRGTGGAFF.

This clonotype appeared a few times. The rearrangement links TRBV9 to TRBJ2-2, with 11 bases matching TRBD2. The CDR3 length is 18 residues. The germline CDR1 and CDR2 sequences are SGDLS and YYNGEE. V gave up 0 bases and J gave up 4 bases; unmatched junction bases: 8. CDR3 protein: CASSVAPTSGSGTGELFF. The CDR3 DNA sequence: TGTGCCAGCAGCGTAGCACCCACTAGCGGGAGCGGCACCGGGGAGCTGTTTTTT. Variable domain in full (rest from reference TRBV9 and TRBJ2-2): DSGVTQTPKHLITATGQRVTLRCSPRSGDLSVYWYQQSLDQGLQFLIQYYNGEERAKGNILERFSAQQFPDLHSELNLSSLELGDSALYFCASSVAPTSGSGTGELFFGEGSRLTVL.

This clonotype was found a few times. The rearrangement joins TRBV20-1 to TRBJ1-5; D ambiguous. CDR3 size: 15 residues. Germline CDR1 DFQATT, CDR2 SNEGSKA (reference sequence). V was cut by 0 bases and J by 3 bases, with 12 bases left in between. DNA of the CDR3: TGCAGTGCTAGAGAGGGTGGGTCCCACAATCAGCCCCAGCATTTT. Residues: CSAREGGSHNQPQHF.

The chain joins TRBV28 to TRBJ2-5; weak D call: TRBD2 (5 bases). CDR1 and CDR2 (germline): MDHEN, SYDVKM. There are 15 residues in the CDR3. V was clipped by 4 bases and J by 5 bases, with 17 bases between them. CDR3 protein: CASSSPWRGQETQYF. The CDR3 DNA sequence: TGTGCCAGCAGTTCCCCTTGGCGCGGGCAGGAGACCCAGTACTTC.

J is TRBJ1-2 and V is TRBV5-1, with TRBD1 identical over 10 bases. This CDR3 has 15 amino acids. Germline CDR1 reads SGHRS; CDR2 reads YFSETQ. Losses at the gene ends were 4 bases for V and 2 bases for J; bases not matched to a gene: 5. This CDR3 is CASSRGTGENYGYTF. In DNA form, the CDR3 reads TGCGCCAGCAGCAGAGGGACAGGGGAAAACTATGGCTACACCTTC.

In its sample, this clonotype was seen a few times. V gene TRBV14 combines with J gene TRBJ2-7; perhaps TRBD2 as D (6 bases). The CDR3 extends over 13 amino acids. Germline-derived CDR1 and CDR2 are SGHDN and FVKESK. V lost 5 bases to trimming and J lost 2 bases, with 10 bases between them. In DNA, the CDR3 is TGTGCCAGCAGCTTTGCGGGACCCTACGAGCAGTACTTC. This translates into CASSFAGPYEQYF.

The chain joins TRBV5-1 to TRBJ1-1; D unclear. The CDR3 consists of 13 residues. V gave up 7 bases and J gave up 4 bases, with 14 bases separating them. Germline V gene sequence: CDR1 SGHRS, CDR2 YFSETQ. CDR3 amino acids: CASGAEGLTEAFF. DNA for the CDR3: TGCGCCAGCGGAGCAGAAGGGCTCACTGAAGCTTTCTTT.

This clonotype was found a few times. The V and J genes are TRBV28 and TRBJ1-3; D is ambiguous. Looked up from germline, CDR1 is MDHEN and CDR2 is SYDVKM. V was shortened by 7 bases and J by 0 bases, with 10 bases between the two germline ends. The CDR3 length is 14 residues. CDR3 sequence (DNA): TGTGCCAGCACCCGTGGGGACTCTGGAAACACCATATATTTT. Translated: CASTRGDSGNTIYF. The entire variable domain, with the rest obtained from reference TRBV28 and TRBJ1-3, is as follows: DVKVTQSSRYLVKRTGEKVFLECVQDMDHENMFWYRQDPGLGLRLIYFSYDVKMKEKGDIPEGYSVSREKKERFSLILESASTNQTSMYLCASTRGDSGNTIYFGEGSWLTVV.

This clonotype showed up just a few times. The V and J genes are TRBV5-1 and TRBJ2-1; 14 nucleotides match TRBD2. The V gene end was trimmed by 0 bases and the J gene end by 6 bases; junction bases not matched to a gene: 8. The germline V gene encodes CDR1 SGHRS and CDR2 YFSETQ. This CDR3 has 18 residues. CDR3 sequence (DNA): TGCGCCAGCAGCTTGGGAAAATGGACTAGCGGGAGGTTCAATGAGCAGTTCTTC. Protein: CASSLGKWTSGRFNEQFF.

J is TRBJ2-5 and V is TRBV3-1, with 9 bases lining up with TRBD1. V shed 0 bases, J shed 4 bases, and the junction held 6 bases outside the gene matches. CDR3 length: 16 residues. CDR1 is LGHDT and CDR2 is YNNKEL in the germline V gene (reference sequence). CDR3 nucleotide sequence: TGTGCCAGCAGCCAAGATCTTGGACAGGGGTTAGAGACCCAGTACTTC. The encoded protein is CASSQDLGQGLETQYF.

The genes are TRBV5-1 and TRBJ2-1; D is possibly TRBD1 (6 bases). The CDR3 covers 15 residues. Looked up from germline, CDR1 is SGHRS and CDR2 is YFSETQ. V was trimmed by 2 bases and J by 8 bases, leaving 17 bases between them. This CDR3 is CASSFVPGVRDEQFF. DNA for the CDR3: TGCGCCAGCAGCTTCGTCCCAGGGGTCAGGGATGAGCAGTTCTTC. Based on the CDR3 plus reference TRBV5-1 and TRBJ2-1, the full variable domain is KAGVTQTPRYLIKTRGQQVTLSCSPISGHRSVSWYQQTPGQGLQFLFEYFSETQRNKGNFPGRFSGRQFSNSRSEMNVSTLELGDSALYLCASSFVPGVRDEQFFGPGTRLTVL.

In this sample, this clonotype turned up a few times. The chain links TRBV5-1 to TRBJ2-1, with TRBD1 identical over 9 bases. The CDR3 extends over 15 amino acids. The V segment lost 4 bases and the J segment 2 bases; nucleotides outside the gene matches: 4. Per germline, CDR1 SGHRS and CDR2 YFSETQ. The CDR3 region is CASSQDRGPYNEQFF. The CDR3 coding sequence is TGCGCCAGCAGCCAGGACAGGGGACCCTACAATGAGCAGTTCTTC.

The chain recombines TRBV29-1 with TRBJ2-2; 14 bases agree with TRBD2. Per the germline V gene, CDR1 is SQVTM and CDR2 is ANQGSEA. This CDR3 is 16 amino acids long. V lost 7 bases to trimming and J lost 4 bases; unmatched junction nucleotides: 8. The CDR3 loop is CSAWTSGRFITGELFF. CDR3 coding DNA: TGCAGCGCTTGGACTAGCGGGAGGTTTATCACCGGGGAGCTGTTTTTT.

This clonotype was found many times. This sequence joins TRBV12-3 or TRBV12-4 and TRBJ2-2, with 10 nucleotides matching TRBD2. The CDR3 extends over 16 amino acids. V lost 3 bases to trimming and J lost 8 bases; unmatched junction nucleotides: 9. CDR3 region: CASSFTLASGSGELFF. CDR3 DNA: TGTGCCAGCAGTTTTACTTTGGCTAGCGGGAGTGGGGAGCTGTTTTTT.

The CDR3 reads CASSWADRETQYF. In DNA form, the CDR3 reads TGTGCCAGCAGTTGGGCCGATCGGGAGACCCAGTACTTC. J is TRBJ2-5 and V is TRBV11-2; D unclear. Germline values: CDR1 SGHAT, CDR2 FQNNGV. V lost 6 bases and J lost 5, with 13 bases in between. This CDR3 spans 13 amino acids.